This TCR beta chain appears in the sequencing data of a study of post-analysis software for immune sequencing data. Overall study findings and caveats: Patients showed TRBV5-6, TRBV5-1 and TRBV20-1 among five TRBV segments more frequent than in controls. F measure showed strong co-clustering of same-batch samples. Those with multiple sclerosis, the patient group, showed significantly lower normalized Chao1 diversity than controls.

Concerning this clonotype: The antigen remains unidentified.

The CDR3 runs 15 residues. Germline V lookup: CDR1 MNHEY, CDR2 SMNVEV (reference sequence). V gave up 6 bases and J gave up 6 bases; unmatched junction bases: 9. Researchers reported that TCR beta cDNA libraries carried unique molecular identifiers. TCRdb independently ran MiXCR on the PCR reads; one entry per CDR3 protein. The sample includes over 700,000 distinct CDR3 sequences, roughly 27% of them seen just once. The receptor's source is a girl aged 10-17 years with multiple sclerosis. The rearrangement uses TRBV27 and TRBJ2-3; TRBD2 matches 10 bases. Sequencing used blood. CDR3 sequence reads: CASRVRLAGVDTQYF. Written as DNA, the CDR3 is TGTGCCAGCAGGGTTAGACTAGCGGGTGTGGATACGCAGTATTTT.